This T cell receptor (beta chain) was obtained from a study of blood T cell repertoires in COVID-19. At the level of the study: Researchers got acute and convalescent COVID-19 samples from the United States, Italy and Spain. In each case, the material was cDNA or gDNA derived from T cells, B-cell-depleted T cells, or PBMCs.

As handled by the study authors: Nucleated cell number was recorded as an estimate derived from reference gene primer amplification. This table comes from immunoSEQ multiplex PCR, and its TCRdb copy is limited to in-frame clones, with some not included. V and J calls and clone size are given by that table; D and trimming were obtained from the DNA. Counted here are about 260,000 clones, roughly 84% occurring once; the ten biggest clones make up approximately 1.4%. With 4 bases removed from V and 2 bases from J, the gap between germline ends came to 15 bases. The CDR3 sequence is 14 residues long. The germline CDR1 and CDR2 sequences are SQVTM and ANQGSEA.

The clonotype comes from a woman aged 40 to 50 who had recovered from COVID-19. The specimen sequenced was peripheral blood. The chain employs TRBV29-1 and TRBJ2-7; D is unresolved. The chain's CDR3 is CSVANLKWPYEQYF. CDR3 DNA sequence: TGCAGCGTTGCGAACCTCAAGTGGCCCTACGAGCAGTACTTC.